The T cell receptor (beta chain) under discussion was sequenced for a study of blood T cells in healthy people across ages. Alongside a J-beta primer mix, a sample-barcoded 5' primer served in a second PCR lasting roughly 6 to 11 cycles. One entry per CDR3 protein results from TCRdb running MiXCR on the 5' RACE reads. The sample yields about 1,400,000 distinct CDR3 sequences, approximately 59% seen once. The CDR3 sequence is 13 residues long. Trimming cost V 5 bases and J 3 bases, with 11 bases left between them. Germline V gene data show CDR1 as SEHNR and CDR2 as FQNEAQ (reference sequence). This chain uses TRBV7-9 with TRBJ2-7; D is perhaps TRBD1 (5 bases). The sequencing sample was made of blood. This receptor was taken from a man younger than 35 in good health. The CDR3 DNA follows: TGTGCCAGCAGCATAGTTACAGGCTACGAGCAGTACTTC. Protein product: CASSIVTGYEQYF.